This entry describes one TCR beta chain. Antigen specificity is unknown. The record originates from a study of OX40 agonist ivuxolimab in advanced cancers. Study-wide results and limits: Expanded peripheral T cells had an undetermined antigen specificity.

Germline-derived CDR1 and CDR2 are SGHNT and YENEEA. The CDR3 is made up of 14 amino acids. With V trimmed by 5 bases and J by 4 bases, 5 bases remained unmatched. Sequencing used immunoSEQ multiplex PCR; TCRdb keeps in-frame clones, though not all of them. The sample records tens of thousands of clones, 75% to 95% being singletons. This material consisted of CD4+ or CD8+ T cells sorted from blood, taken in a trial of the OX40 agonist ivuxolimab. The receptor comes from an adult with an advanced solid tumor such as melanoma, head and neck, liver or kidney cancer. The chain employs TRBV11-3 and TRBJ2-3, with 8 bases aligning to TRBD2. This chain's CDR3 is CASSVSGIADTQYF. The CDR3, as DNA: TGTGCCAGCAGCGTTAGCGGGATAGCAGATACGCAGTATTTT.